The clone carrying this T cell receptor beta chain was detected only a few times. Its antigen is currently unknown. The V end lost 5 bases, the J end lost 5 bases, and 15 bases lay between the germline ends. Germline CDR1 SEHNR, CDR2 FQNEAQ (reference sequence). The CDR3 has 14 residues. This sample is drawn from a study of blood T cells in healthy people across ages. The second PCR ran about 6 to 11 cycles with a sample-barcoded 5' primer and J-beta primers. Each cDNA molecule was tagged by a template-switch adaptor that had 12 random nucleotides. TCRdb redid the calling of the 5' RACE reads with MiXCR, one entry per CDR3 protein. The sample gives around 1.5 million distinct CDR3 sequences, about 35% of which show up once; 10% to 12% is in the top ten. Study outcomes and limitations: No one knew whether donors had CMV, which possibly confounded expanded clonotype changes. Per million T cells, TCR beta diversity dropped about linearly as age rose.

The donors, healthy Caucasians from Russia, were aged about 6 to 95. V is TRBV7-9 and J is TRBJ2-5, with D perhaps matching TRBD1 (7 bases). The sequencing sample was made of blood. The origin of this receptor is a woman aged 30 to 39 in good health. The CDR3 sequence is CASSTTGTGETQYF. As DNA, the CDR3 is TGTGCCAGCAGCACGACAGGGACTGGGGAGACCCAGTACTTC.